The source of this T cell receptor (beta chain) is a study of blood T cell repertoires in COVID-19. Original analysis: Estimates of nucleated cell counts were drawn from the amplification of reference gene primers. Method: immunoSEQ multiplex PCR; TCRdb's copy keeps in-frame clones and lacks some. V, J and clone size derive from that table, while D and trimming were established from the DNA sequence. The sample holds around 250,000 clones, 75% to 90% seen once. This CDR3 contains 15 residues. Germline V lookup: CDR1 SEHNR, CDR2 FQNEAQ (reference sequence). Trimming left V 2 bases short and J 2 bases short, with 12 bases between.

Input material: PBMCs or T cells enriched from blood (not recorded which). The clonotype originates from a woman aged 30 to 39 who had recovered from COVID-19. V is TRBV7-9 and J is TRBJ1-1; tentatively, D is TRBD1 (5 bases). Here the CDR3 DNA reads TGTGCCAGCAGCTTAATGGACCAGGGAAACACTGAAGCTTTCTTT. This codes for CASSLMDQGNTEAFF.